The table lists the clone carrying this T cell receptor (beta chain) with many counts. The antigen is undetermined. Libraries of bulk TCR were made by previously described methods (with listed TCR primers). MiXCR was run by TCRdb on the PCR reads, yielding one entry per CDR3 protein. This sample has more than 250,000 distinct CDR3 sequences; about 21% occur once, and the top ten carry approximately 0.83%. The data were obtained in a study of molecular identifiers for immune sequencing clone quantification. Study information: In replicates, RNA taken from about 20,000 or 100,000 naive CD8 cells was divided five ways, and four portions underwent sequencing.

The study, taken as a whole, reports: Underestimation of highly expanded clone sizes could arise where identical TCR molecules share a barcode.

There are 16 residues in the CDR3. Trimming stripped 0 bases from V and 0 bases from J, with 7 bases between. Germline CDR1 reads SGHNT; CDR2 reads YYREEE (reference sequence). The receptor was derived from a human donor in good health. Some libraries in this study had Jurkat cell RNA spiked in. The V gene is TRBV5-4, the J gene TRBJ2-6; D gene ambiguous. The sample taken for sequencing was naive CD8+ T cells from blood, with Jurkat cell RNA spiked in. Subset given: FACS-sorted CD8+CD4-CCR7+CD45RA+ naive T cells. CDR3 in DNA: TGTGCCAGCAGCTTGGGGGCTTCCTCTGGGGCCAACGTCCTGACTTTC. Protein sequence: CASSLGASSGANVLTF.